The T cell receptor beta chain described here comes from a study of healthy donors' naive CD4 and CD8 T cells. At the level of the study: Donors, half of them female, were 20-25, 40-50 or 60-70 years old.

A linear amplification protocol produced the TCR libraries from 500 ng of total RNA. TCRdb re-analysed the reads in MiXCR, keeping a single row per CDR3 protein. The repertoire holds 150,000 to 200,000 distinct CDR3 sequences, with around 70% as singletons. Details on this clonotype: What it binds is not known.

Sorting defined naive CD4+ as CD4+CD8-CD45RO-CD45RA+ and naive CD8+ as CD8+CD4-CD45RA+CD27bright. With V trimmed by 2 bases and J by 3 bases, 4 bases remained unmatched. Germline V CDR1 and CDR2: SQVTM, ANQGSEA. The CDR3 covers 13 residues. Regarding the study as a whole: CDR3 charge plus V and J genes appeared to account for approximately 14% of CD4/CD8 variance. Naive CD4+ and CD8+ cells reportedly differed in usage of most V and J genes.

The rearrangement links TRBV29-1 to TRBJ2-7; 7 bases line up with TRBD1. Specimen: naive CD4+ and CD8+ T cells sorted from blood, pooled from several donors. The receptor was derived from a pool of human donors in good health; the sample pools cells from several healthy donors. CDR3 coding DNA: TGCAGCGTTGAATTAGCAGGGGGCTACGAGCAGTACTTC. Protein sequence: CSVELAGGYEQYF.